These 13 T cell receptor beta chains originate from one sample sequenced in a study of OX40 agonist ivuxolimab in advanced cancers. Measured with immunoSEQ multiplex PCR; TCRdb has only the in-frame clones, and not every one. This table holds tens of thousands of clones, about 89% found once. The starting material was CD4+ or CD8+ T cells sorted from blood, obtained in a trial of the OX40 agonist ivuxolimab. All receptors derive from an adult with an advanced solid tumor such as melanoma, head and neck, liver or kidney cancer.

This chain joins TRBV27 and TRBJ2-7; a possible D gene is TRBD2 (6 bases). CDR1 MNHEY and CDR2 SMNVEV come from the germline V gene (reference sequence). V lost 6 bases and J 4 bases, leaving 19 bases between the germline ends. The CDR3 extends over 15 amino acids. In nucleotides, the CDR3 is TGTGCCAGCAGGGTGACGGGAGTCACCTTTTACGAGCAGTACTTC. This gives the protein CASRVTGVTFYEQYF.

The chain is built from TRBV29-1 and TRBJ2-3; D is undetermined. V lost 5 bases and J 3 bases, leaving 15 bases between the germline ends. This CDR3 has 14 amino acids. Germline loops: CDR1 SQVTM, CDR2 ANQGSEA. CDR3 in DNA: TGCAGCGTTTTGACCCCCCAAAAGACAGATACGCAGTATTTT. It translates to CSVLTPQKTDTQYF.

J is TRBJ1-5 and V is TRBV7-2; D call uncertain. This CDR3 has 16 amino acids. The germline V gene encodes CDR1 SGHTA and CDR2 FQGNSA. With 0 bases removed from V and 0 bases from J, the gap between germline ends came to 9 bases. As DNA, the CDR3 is TGTGCCAGCAGCTTAGCCGGGGTTTATAGCAATCAGCCCCAGCATTTT. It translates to CASSLAGVYSNQPQHF.

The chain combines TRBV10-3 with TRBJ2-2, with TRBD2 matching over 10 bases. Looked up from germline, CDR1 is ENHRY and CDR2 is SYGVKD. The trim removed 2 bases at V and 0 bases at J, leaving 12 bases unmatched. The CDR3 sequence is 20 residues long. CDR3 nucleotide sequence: TGTGCCATCAGTGAGCCCAAGAGGAGAGCGGGAGGGCCGAACACCGGGGAGCTGTTTTTT. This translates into CAISEPKRRAGGPNTGELFF.

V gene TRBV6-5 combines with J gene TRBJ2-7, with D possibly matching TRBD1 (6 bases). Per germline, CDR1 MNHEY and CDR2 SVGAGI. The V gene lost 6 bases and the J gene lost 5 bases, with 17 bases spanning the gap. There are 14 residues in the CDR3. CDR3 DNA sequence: TGTGCCAGCAGCAGAACCCCAGGGGTGAACGAGCAGTACTTC. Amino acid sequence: CASSRTPGVNEQYF.

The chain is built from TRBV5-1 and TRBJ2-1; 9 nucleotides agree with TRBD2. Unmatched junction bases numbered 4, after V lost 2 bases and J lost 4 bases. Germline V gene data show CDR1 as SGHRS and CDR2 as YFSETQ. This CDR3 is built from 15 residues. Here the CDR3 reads CASSFASGVYNEQFF. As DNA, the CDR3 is TGCGCCAGCAGCTTTGCTAGCGGGGTATACAATGAGCAGTTCTTC.

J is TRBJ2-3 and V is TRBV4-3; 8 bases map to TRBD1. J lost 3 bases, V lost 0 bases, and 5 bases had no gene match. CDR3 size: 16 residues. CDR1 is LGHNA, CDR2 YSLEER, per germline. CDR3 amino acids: CASSQEGRGPTDTQYF. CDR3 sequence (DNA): TGCGCCAGCAGCCAAGAGGGCAGGGGGCCGACAGATACGCAGTATTTT.

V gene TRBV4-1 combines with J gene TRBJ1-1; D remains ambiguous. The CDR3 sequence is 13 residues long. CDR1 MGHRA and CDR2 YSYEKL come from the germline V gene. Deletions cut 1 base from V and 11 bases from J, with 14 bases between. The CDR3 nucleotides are TGCGCCAGCAGCCAAGTTGGCCCCCTCGGGGCTTTCTTT. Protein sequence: CASSQVGPLGAFF.

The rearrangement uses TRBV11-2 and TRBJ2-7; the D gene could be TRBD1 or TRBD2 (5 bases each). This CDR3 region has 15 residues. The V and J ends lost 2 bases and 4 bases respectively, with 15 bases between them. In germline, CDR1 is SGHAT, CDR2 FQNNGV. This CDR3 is CASSLSPGTNYEQYF. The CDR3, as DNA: TGTGCCAGCAGCTTAAGCCCGGGGACGAATTACGAGCAGTACTTC.

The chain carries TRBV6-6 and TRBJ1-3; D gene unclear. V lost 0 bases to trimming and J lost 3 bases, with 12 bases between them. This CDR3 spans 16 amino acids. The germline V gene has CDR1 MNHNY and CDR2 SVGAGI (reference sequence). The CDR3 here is CASSYSLPGIGNTIYF. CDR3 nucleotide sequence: TGTGCCAGCAGTTACTCTCTCCCGGGCATTGGAAACACCATATATTTT.

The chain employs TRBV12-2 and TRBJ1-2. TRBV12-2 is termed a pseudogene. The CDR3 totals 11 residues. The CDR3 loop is CASRPRYGYTF. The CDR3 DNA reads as TGTGCAAGTCGCCCGCGCTATGGCTACACCTTC.

Here the CDR3 DNA reads TGTGCCAGCAGTCCGGACAGTAATCAGCCCCAGCATTTT. Residues: CASSPDSNQPQHF. The chain couples TRBV2 to TRBJ1-5, with TRBD1 as a possible D gene (6 bases). The germline V gene has CDR1 SNHLY and CDR2 FYNNEI. Deletions cut 5 bases from V and 4 bases from J, with 9 bases between. This CDR3 spans 13 amino acids.

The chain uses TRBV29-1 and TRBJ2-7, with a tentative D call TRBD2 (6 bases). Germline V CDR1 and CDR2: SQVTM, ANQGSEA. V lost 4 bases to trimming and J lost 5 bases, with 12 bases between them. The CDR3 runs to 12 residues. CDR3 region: CSVARPGDEQYF. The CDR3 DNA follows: TGCAGCGTTGCTCGGCCGGGAGACGAGCAGTACTTC.